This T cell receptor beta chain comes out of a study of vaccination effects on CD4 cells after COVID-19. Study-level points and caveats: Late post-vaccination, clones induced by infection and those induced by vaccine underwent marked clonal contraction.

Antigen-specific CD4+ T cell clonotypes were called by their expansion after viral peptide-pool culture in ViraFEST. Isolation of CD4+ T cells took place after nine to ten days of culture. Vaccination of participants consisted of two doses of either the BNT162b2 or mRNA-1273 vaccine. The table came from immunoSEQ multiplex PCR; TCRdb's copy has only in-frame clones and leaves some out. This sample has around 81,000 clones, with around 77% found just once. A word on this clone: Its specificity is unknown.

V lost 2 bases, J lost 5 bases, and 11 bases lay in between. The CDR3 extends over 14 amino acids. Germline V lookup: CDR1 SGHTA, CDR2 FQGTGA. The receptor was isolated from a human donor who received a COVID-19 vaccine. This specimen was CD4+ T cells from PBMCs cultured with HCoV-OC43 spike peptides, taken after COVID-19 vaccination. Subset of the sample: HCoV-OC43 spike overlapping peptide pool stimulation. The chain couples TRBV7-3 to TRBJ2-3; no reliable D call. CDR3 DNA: TGTGCCAGCAGCTTAGGGCTAGGGTTAGATACGCAGTATTTT. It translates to CASSLGLGLDTQYF.